This T cell receptor (beta chain) derives from a study of shared clonotypes between healthy human individuals. The study's findings and limits: Clonotype sharing across donors was expected to vary with sequencing depth.

A word on this clone: Its antigen is undetermined. The sample carries other DNA sequences with the same CDR3.

Deep-level assay runs were performed. Generated by immunoSEQ multiplex PCR, the TCRdb table keeps only in-frame clones and is missing some. The table includes about 490,000 clones, 70% to 85% detected once. The CDR3 sequence is 14 residues long. Germline CDR1 is SEHNR and CDR2 is FQNEAQ (reference sequence). The J segment lost 2 bases and the V segment lost 5 bases, leaving 5 bases of the junction unmatched. HIV-negative, healthy adults without recent acute infections or vaccinations were the donors. Genomic DNA came from 70 million to 100 million PBMCs in unsorted samples. The source of this sequence is a woman between 40 and 55 years old in good health. Some clones in this sample may be carry-over from other donors' samples. The rearrangement uses TRBV7-9 and TRBJ2-5; the match to TRBD2 covers 7 bases. Input material: PBMCs. The CDR3 protein is CASSPQGGQETQYF. The CDR3 DNA sequence: TGTGCCAGCAGCCCCCAGGGAGGGCAAGAGACCCAGTACTTC.